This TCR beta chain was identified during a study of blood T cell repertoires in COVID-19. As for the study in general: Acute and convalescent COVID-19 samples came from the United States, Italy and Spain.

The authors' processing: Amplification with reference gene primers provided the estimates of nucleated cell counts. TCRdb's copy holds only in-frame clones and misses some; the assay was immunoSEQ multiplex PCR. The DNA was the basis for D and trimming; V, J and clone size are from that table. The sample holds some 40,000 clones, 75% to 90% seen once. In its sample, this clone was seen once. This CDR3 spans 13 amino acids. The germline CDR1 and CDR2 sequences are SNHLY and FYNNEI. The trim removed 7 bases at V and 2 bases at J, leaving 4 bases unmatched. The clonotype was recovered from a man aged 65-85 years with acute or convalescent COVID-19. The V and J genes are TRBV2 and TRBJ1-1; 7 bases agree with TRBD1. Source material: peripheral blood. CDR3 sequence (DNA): TGTGCCAGCACCCGGGACAGAAACACTGAAGCTTTCTTT. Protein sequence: CASTRDRNTEAFF.